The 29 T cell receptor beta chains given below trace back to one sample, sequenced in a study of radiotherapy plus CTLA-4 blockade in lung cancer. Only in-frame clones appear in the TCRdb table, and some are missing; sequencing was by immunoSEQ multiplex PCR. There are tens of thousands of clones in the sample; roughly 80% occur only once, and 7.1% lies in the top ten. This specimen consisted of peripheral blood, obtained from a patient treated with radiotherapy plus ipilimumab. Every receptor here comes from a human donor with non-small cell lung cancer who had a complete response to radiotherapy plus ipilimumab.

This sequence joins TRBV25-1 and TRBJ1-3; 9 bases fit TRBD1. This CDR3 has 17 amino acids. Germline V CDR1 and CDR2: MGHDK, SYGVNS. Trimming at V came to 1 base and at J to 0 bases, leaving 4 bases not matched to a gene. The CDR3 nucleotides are TGTGCCAGCAGTGAATCGACAGGGGGTAACTCTGGAAACACCATATATTTT. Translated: CASSESTGGNSGNTIYF. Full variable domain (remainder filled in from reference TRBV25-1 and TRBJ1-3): EADIYQTPRYLVIGTGKKITLECSQTMGHDKMYWYQQDPGMELHLIHYSYGVNSTEKGDLSSESTVSRIRTEHFPLTLESARPSHTSQYLCASSESTGGNSGNTIYFGEGSWLTVV.

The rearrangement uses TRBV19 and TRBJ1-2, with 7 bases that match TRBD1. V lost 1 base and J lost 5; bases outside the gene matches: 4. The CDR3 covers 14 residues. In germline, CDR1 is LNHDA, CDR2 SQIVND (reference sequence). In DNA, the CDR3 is TGTGCCAGTAGTATAGCAGCAGGGGGGTATGGCTACACCTTC. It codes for CASSIAAGGYGYTF.

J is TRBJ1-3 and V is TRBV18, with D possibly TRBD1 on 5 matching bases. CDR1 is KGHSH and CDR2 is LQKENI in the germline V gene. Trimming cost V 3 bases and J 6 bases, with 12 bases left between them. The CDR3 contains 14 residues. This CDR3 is CASSPGTYANTIYF. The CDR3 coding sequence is TGTGCCAGCTCACCGGGGACCTACGCAAACACCATATATTTT.

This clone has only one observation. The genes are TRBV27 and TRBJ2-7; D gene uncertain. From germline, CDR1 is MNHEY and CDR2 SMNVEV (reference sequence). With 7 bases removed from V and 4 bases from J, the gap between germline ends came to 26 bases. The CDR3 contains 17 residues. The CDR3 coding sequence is TGTGCCAGCACCGCCGAGATTAAGGGCAAGCTACGTTACGAGCAGTACGTC. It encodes CASTAEIKGKLRYEQYV.

The CDR3 region has the DNA TGTGCCAGCCGCCTGGTCTCGCCTGGGGCCAACGTCCTGACTTTC. Encoded protein: CASRLVSPGANVLTF. The chain has TRBV6-5 and TRBJ2-6, with no clear D. The CDR3 contains 15 residues. V was shortened by 8 bases and J by 2 bases, with 13 bases between the two germline ends. The germline gives CDR1 MNHEY, CDR2 SVGAGI.

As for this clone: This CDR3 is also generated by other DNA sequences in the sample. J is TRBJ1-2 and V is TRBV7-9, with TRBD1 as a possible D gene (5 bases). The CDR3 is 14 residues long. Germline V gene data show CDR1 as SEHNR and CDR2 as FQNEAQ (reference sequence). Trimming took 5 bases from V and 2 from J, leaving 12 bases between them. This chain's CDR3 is CASSLGRENYGYTF. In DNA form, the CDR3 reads TGTGCCAGCAGCCTCGGCAGGGAGAACTATGGCTACACCTTC.

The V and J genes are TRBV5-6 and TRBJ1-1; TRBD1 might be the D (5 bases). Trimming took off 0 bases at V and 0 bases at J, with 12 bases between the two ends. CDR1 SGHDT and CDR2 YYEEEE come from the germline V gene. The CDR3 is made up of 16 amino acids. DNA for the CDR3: TGTGCCAGCAGCTTGGCCGACAGCTTTATGAACACTGAAGCTTTCTTT. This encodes CASSLADSFMNTEAFF.

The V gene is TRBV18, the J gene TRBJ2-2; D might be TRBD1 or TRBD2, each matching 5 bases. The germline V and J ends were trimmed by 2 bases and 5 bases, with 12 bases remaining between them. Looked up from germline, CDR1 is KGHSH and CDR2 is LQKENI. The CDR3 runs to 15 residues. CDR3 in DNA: TGTGCCAGCTCACCAAGGCAGGGAGAGACCGGGGAGCTGTTTTTT. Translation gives CASSPRQGETGELFF.

CDR3 bases: TGTGCCAGCAGTGGAAGCGGGGGTAGAGATACGCAGTATTTT. Residues: CASSGSGGRDTQYF. The chain employs TRBV6-1 and TRBJ2-3, with TRBD2 matching over 8 bases. J was trimmed by 5 bases and V by 4 bases; bases with no gene match: 5. This CDR3 contains 14 residues. Germline CDR1 MNHNS, CDR2 SASEGT.

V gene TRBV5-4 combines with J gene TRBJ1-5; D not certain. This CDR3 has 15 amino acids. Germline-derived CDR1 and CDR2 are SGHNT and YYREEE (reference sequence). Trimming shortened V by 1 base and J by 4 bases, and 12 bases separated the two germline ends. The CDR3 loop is CASSLRPGRNQPQHF. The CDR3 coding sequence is TGTGCCAGCAGCTTGAGGCCCGGAAGAAATCAGCCCCAGCATTTT.

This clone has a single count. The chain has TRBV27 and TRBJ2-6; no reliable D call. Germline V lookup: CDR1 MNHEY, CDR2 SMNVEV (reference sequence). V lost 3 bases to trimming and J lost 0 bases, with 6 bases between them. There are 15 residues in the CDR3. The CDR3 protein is CASSFDGSGANVLTF. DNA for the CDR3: TGTGCCAGCAGTTTCGACGGCTCTGGGGCCAACGTCCTGACTTTC.

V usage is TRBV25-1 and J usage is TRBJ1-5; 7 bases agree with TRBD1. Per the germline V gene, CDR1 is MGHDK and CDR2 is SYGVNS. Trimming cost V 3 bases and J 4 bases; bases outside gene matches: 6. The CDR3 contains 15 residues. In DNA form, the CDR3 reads TGTGCCAGCAGTGAGGGACAGACTCCGAATCAGCCCCAGCATTTT. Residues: CASSEGQTPNQPQHF.

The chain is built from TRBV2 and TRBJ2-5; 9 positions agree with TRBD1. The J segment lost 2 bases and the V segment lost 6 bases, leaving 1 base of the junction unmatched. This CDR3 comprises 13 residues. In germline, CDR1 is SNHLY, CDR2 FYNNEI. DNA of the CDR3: TGTGCCAGCAGAGACAGGGGGCAAGAGACCCAGTACTTC. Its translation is CASRDRGQETQYF.

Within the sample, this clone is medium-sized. The DNA for the CDR3 is TGCGCCAGCAGCCAAGAAAACTGGAGCGAGCAGTACTTC. Its protein product is CASSQENWSEQYF. V gene TRBV4-3 combines with J gene TRBJ2-7; no clear D gene. The germline CDR1 and CDR2 sequences are LGHNA and YSLEER. V lost 0 bases and J lost 6, with 9 bases in between. The CDR3 extends over 13 amino acids.

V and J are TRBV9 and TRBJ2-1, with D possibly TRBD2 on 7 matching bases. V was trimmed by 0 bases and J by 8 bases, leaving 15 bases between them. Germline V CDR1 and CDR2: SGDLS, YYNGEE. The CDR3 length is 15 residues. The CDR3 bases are TGTGCCAGCAGCGTAGTTTGGGGGGGCACAGATGAGCAGTTCTTC. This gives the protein CASSVVWGGTDEQFF.

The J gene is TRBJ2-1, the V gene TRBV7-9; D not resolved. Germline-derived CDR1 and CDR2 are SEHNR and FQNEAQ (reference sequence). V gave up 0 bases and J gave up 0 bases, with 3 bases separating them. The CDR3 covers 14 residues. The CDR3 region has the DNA TGTGCCAGCAGCTTAGCTTCCTCCTACAATGAGCAGTTCTTC. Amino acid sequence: CASSLASSYNEQFF. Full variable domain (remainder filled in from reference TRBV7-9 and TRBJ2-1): DTGVSQNPRHKITKRGQNVTFRCDPISEHNRLYWYRQTLGQGPEFLTYFQNEAQLEKSRLLSDRFSAERPKGSFSTLEIQRTEQGDSAMYLCASSLASSYNEQFFGPGTRLTVL.

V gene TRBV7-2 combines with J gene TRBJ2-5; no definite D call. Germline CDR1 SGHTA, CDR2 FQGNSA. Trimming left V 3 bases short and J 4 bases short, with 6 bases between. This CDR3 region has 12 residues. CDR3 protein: CASSFVPETQYF. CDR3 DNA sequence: TGTGCCAGCAGCTTTGTCCCAGAGACCCAGTACTTC.

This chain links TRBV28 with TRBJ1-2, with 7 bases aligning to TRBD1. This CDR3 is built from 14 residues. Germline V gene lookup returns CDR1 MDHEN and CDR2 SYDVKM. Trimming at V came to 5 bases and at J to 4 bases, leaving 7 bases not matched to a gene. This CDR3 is CASSPAGTAYGYTF. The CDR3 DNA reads TGTGCCAGCAGTCCCGCCGGGACAGCCTATGGCTACACCTTC.

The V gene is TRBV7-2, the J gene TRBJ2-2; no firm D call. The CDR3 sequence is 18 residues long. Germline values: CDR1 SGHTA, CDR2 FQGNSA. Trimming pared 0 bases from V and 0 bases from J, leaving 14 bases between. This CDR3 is CASSLALGRHANTGELFF. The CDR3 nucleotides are TGTGCCAGCAGCTTAGCCCTTGGACGGCACGCGAACACCGGGGAGCTGTTTTTT.

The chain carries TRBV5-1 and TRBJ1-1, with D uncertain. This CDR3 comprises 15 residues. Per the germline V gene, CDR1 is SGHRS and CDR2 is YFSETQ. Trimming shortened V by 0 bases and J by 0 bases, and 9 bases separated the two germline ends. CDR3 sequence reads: CASSLGAGMNTEAFF. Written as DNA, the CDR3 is TGCGCCAGCAGCTTGGGGGCAGGCATGAACACTGAAGCTTTCTTT.

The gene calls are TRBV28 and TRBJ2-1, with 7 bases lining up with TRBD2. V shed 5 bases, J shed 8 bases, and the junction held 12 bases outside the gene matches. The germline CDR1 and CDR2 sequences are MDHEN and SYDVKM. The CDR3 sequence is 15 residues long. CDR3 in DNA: TGTGCCAGCAGTCCTACAGCGCTTGGGGGGGATGAGCAGTTCTTC. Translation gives CASSPTALGGDEQFF.

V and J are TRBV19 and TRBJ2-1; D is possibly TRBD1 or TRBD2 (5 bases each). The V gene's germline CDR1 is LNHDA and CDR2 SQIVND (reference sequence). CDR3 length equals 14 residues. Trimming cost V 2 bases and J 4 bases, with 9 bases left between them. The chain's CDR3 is CASSIMGEYNEQFF. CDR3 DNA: TGTGCCAGTAGTATAATGGGGGAGTACAATGAGCAGTTCTTC.

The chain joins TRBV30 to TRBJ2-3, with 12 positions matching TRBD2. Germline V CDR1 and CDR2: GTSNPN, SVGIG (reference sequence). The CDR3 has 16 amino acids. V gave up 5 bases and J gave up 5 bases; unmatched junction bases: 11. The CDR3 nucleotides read TGTGCCTGGGGTTTCTGGACTAGCGGGGTTGTAGATACGCAGTATTTT. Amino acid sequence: CAWGFWTSGVVDTQYF. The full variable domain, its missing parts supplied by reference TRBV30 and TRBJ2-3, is SQTIHQWPATLVQPVGSPLSLECTVEGTSNPNLYWYRQAAGRGLQLLFYSVGIGQISSEVPQNLSASRPQDRQFILSSKKLLLSDSGFYLCAWGFWTSGVVDTQYFGPGTRLTVL.

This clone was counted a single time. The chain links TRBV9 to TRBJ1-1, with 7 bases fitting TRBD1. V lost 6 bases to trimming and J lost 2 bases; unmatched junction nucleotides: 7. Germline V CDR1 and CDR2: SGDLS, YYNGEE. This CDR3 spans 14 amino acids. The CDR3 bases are TGTGCCAGCAACGAAGGGGGCTCAAACACTGAAGCTTTCTTT. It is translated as CASNEGGSNTEAFF.

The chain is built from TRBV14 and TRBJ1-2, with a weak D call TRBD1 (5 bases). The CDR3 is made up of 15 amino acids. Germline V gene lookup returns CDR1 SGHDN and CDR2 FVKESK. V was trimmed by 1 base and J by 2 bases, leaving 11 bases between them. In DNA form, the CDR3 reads TGTGCCAGCAGCCAAGTGGGGGGTACGAACTATGGCTACACCTTC. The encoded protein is CASSQVGGTNYGYTF.

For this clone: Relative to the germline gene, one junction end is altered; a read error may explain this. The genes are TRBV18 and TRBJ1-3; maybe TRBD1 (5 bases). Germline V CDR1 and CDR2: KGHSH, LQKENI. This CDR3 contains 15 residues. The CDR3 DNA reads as TGTGCCAGCTCAGCACCGTTGGGGGCTGGAAACACCATATATTTT. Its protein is CASSAPLGAGNTIYF.

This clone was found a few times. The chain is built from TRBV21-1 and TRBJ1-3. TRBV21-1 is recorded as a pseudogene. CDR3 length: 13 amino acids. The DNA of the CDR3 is TGTGCCAGCAACCCCCTTGTGGGAAACACCATATATTTT. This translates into CASNPLVGNTIYF.

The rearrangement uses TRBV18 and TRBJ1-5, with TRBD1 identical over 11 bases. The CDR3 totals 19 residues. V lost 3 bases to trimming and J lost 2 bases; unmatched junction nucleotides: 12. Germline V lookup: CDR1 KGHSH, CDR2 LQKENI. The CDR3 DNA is TGTGCCAGCTCACCCTCATATCCGGGACAGGGGGGAGGCAATCAGCCCCAGCATTTT. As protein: CASSPSYPGQGGGNQPQHF. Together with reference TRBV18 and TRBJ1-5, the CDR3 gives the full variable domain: NAGVMQNPRHLVRRRGQEARLRCSPMKGHSHVYWYRQLPEEGLKFMVYLQKENIIDESGMPKERFSAEFPKEGPSILRIQQVVRGDSAAYFCASSPSYPGQGGGNQPQHFGDGTRLSIL.

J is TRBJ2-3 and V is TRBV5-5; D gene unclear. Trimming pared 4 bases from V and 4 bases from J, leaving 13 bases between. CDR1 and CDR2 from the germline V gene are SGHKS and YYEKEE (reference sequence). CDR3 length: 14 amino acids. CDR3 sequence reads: CASSIVPLPDTQYF. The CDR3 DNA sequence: TGTGCCAGCAGCATCGTTCCCCTCCCAGATACGCAGTATTTT.